This T cell receptor (beta chain) was documented in a study of shared clonotypes between healthy human individuals. The data were produced by immunoSEQ multiplex PCR, yet TCRdb's version contains in-frame clones alone and is incomplete. In the table there are 1 million to 1.3 million clones, 78% of which are singletons. This clone appeared many times. Sequenced material: memory CD4+ T cells from PBMCs. The subset denotes: CD45RA-negative fraction. The sequence was collected from a man aged 18-30 years in good health. Some clones in this sample may be carry-over from other donors' samples.

Here the CDR3 reads CASRPVNRQIIEAFF. CDR3 bases: TGTGCCAGCAGACCGGTAAATCGACAGATTATTGAAGCTTTCTTT. The chain links TRBV27 to TRBJ1-1; D possibly corresponds to TRBD1 (5 bases). The CDR3 sequence is 15 residues long. CDR1 MNHEY and CDR2 SMNVEV come from the germline V gene (reference sequence). Trimming removed 6 bases from V and 7 bases from J, with 21 bases in between.